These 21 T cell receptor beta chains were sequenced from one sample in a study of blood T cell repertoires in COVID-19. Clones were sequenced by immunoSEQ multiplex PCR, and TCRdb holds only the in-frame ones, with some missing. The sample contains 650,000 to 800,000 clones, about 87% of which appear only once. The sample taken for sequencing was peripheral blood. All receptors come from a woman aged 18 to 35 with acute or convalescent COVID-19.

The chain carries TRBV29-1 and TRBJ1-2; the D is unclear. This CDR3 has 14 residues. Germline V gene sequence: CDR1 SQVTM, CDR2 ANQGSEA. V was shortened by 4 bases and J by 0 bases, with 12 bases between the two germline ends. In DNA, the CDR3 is TGCAGCGTTGCCGCAGGTTTGGCTAACTATGGCTACACCTTC. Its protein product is CSVAAGLANYGYTF. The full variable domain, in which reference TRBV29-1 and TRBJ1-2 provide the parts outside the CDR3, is SAVISQKPSRDICQRGTSLTIQCQVDSQVTMMFWYRQQPGQSLTLIATANQGSEATYESGFVIDKFPISRPNLTFSTLTVSNMSPEDSSIYLCSVAAGLANYGYTFGSGTRLTVV.

This CDR3 is CASSLVGAQETQYF. The DNA of the CDR3 is TGCGCCAGCAGCTTAGTGGGAGCCCAAGAGACCCAGTACTTC. The chain combines TRBV5-1 with TRBJ2-5; tentatively, D is TRBD2 (5 bases). With 2 bases removed from V and 1 base from J, the gap between germline ends came to 9 bases. The CDR3 is 14 residues long. CDR1 SGHRS and CDR2 YFSETQ come from the germline V gene. The whole variable domain, filled in from reference TRBV5-1 and TRBJ2-5, reads KAGVTQTPRYLIKTRGQQVTLSCSPISGHRSVSWYQQTPGQGLQFLFEYFSETQRNKGNFPGRFSGRQFSNSRSEMNVSTLELGDSALYLCASSLVGAQETQYFGPGTRLLVL.

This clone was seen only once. CDR3 protein: CACNARDRGIGELFF. CDR3 in DNA: TGTGCCTGCAACGCCCGGGACAGGGGAATCGGGGAGCTGTTTTTT. The chain has TRBV30 and TRBJ2-2; TRBD1 agrees at 10 bases. The CDR3 has 15 residues. From germline, CDR1 is GTSNPN and CDR2 SVGIG (reference sequence). With V trimmed by 6 bases and J by 7 bases, 11 bases remained unmatched.

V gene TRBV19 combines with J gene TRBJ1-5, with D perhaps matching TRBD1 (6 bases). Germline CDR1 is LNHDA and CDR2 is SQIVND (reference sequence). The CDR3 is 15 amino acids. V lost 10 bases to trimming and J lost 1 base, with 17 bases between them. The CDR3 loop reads CATERRTASNQPQHF. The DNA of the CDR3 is TGTGCCACCGAAAGAAGGACAGCCAGCAATCAGCCCCAGCATTTT.

CDR3 DNA: TGCGCCAGCAGCTTTGGGGACAGGGGGTTCAATGAGCAGTTCTTC. Its protein is CASSFGDRGFNEQFF. V usage is TRBV5-1 and J usage is TRBJ2-1; the match to TRBD1 covers 11 bases. This CDR3 comprises 15 residues. Trimming cost V 2 bases and J 6 bases; bases outside gene matches: 4. Germline V gene data show CDR1 as SGHRS and CDR2 as YFSETQ.

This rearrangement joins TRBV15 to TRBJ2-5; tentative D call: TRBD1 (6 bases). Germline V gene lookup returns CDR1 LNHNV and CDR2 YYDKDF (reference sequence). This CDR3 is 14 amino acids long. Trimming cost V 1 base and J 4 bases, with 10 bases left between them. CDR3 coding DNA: TGTGCCACCAGCAGAGCAGGGGCAGGAGAGACCCAGTACTTC. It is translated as CATSRAGAGETQYF.

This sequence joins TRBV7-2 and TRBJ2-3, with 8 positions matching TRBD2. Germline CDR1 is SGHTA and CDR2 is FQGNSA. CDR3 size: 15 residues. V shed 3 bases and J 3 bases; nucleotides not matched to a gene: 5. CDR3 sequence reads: CASSLGRGVTDTQYF. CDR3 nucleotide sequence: TGTGCCAGCAGCTTGGGGCGGGGGGTAACAGATACGCAGTATTTT.

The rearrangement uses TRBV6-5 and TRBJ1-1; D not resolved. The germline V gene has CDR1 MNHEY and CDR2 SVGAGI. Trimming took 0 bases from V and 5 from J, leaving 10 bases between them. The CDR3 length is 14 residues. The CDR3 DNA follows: TGTGCCAGCAGTTACTCGGACCCGGGAACTGAAGCTTTCTTT. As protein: CASSYSDPGTEAFF.

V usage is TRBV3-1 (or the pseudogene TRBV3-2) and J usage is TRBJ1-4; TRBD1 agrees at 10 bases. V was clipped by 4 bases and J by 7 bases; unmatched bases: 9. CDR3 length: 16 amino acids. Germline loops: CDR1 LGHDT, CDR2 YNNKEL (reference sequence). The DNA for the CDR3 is TGTGCCAGCAGCCCTCATCCGGGACAGGGGATTGAAAAACTGTTTTTT. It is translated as CASSPHPGQGIEKLFF.

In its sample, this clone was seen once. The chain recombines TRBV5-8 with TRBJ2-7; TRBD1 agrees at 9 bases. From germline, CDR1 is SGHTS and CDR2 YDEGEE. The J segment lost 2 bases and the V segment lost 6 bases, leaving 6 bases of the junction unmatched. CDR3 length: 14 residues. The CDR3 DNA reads TGTGCCAGCACCAGAAGGACAGGGGCCTACGAGCAGTACTTC. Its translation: CASTRRTGAYEQYF. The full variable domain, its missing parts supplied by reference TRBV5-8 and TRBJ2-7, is EAGVTQSPTHLIKTRGQQATLRCSPISGHTSVYWYQQALGLGLQFLLWYDEGEERNRGNFPPRFSGRQFPNYSSELNVNALELEDSALYLCASTRRTGAYEQYFGPGTRLTVT.

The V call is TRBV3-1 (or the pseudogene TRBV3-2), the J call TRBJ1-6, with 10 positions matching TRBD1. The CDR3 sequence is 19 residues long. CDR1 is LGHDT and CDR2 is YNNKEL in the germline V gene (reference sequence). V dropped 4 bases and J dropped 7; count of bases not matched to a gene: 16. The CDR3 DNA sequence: TGTGCCAGCAGCCCCCGTCCCGGGACAGGGGTCGGGAGCAATTCACCCCTCCACTTT. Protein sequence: CASSPRPGTGVGSNSPLHF.

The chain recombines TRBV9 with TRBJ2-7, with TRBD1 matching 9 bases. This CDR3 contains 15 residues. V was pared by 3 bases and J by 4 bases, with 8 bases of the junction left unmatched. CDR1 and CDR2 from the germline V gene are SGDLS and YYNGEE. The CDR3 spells CASSATGTGLYEQYF. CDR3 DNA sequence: TGTGCCAGCAGCGCCACCGGGACAGGGTTATACGAGCAGTACTTC.

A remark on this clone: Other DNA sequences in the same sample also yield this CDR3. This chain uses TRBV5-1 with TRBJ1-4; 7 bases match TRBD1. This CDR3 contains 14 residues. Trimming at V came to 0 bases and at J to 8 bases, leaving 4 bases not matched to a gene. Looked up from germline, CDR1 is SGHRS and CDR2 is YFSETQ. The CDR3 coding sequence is TGCGCCAGCAGCTTGGGACAGGGTGGAGAAAAACTGTTTTTT. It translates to CASSLGQGGEKLFF.

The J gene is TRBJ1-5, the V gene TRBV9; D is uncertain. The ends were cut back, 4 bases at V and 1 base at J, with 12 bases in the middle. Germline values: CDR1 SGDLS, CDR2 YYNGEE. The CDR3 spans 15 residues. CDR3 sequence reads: CASSKQKTSNQPQHF. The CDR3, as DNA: TGTGCCAGCAGCAAACAAAAGACAAGCAATCAGCCCCAGCATTTT.

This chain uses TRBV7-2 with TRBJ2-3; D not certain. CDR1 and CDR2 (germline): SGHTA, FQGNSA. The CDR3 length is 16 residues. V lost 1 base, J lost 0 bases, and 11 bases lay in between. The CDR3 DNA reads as TGTGCCAGCAGCTTAGGGGCCAGTTTAAGCACAGATACGCAGTATTTT. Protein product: CASSLGASLSTDTQYF.

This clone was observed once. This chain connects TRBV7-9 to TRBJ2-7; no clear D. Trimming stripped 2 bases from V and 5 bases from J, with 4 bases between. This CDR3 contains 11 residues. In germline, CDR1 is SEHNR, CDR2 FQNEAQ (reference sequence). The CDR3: CASSLSNEQYF. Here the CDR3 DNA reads TGTGCCAGCAGCTTAAGCAACGAGCAGTACTTC.

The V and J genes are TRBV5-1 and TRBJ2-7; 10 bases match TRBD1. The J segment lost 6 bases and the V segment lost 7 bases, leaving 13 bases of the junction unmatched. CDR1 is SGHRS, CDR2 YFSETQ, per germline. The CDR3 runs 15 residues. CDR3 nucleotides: TGCGCCAGCTTTAGTCCGGGACAGGGGATATCCGAGCAGTACTTC. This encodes CASFSPGQGISEQYF.

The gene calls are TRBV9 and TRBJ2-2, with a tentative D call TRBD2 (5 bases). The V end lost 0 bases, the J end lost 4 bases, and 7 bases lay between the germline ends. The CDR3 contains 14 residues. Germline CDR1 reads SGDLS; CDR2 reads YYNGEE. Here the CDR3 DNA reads TGTGCCAGCAGCGTAGATGCGGGCACCGGGGAGCTGTTTTTT. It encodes CASSVDAGTGELFF.

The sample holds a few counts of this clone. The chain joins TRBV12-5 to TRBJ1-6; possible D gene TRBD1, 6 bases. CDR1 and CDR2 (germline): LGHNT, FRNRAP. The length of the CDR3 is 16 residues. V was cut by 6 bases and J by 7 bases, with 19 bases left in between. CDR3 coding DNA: TGTGCTAGTGGCCCGACAGGAAAGAGGGAAAATTCACCCCTCCACTTT. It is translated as CASGPTGKRENSPLHF.

The CDR3 DNA reads as TGTGCCAGCTCACCCCGGGACAGGGAGGTTTCACCCCTCCACTTT. This gives the protein CASSPRDREVSPLHF. The chain has TRBV18 and TRBJ1-6, with 9 bases that match TRBD1. The CDR3 loop spans 15 amino acids. Germline values: CDR1 KGHSH, CDR2 LQKENI. The V gene end was trimmed by 3 bases and the J gene end by 9 bases; junction bases not matched to a gene: 6.

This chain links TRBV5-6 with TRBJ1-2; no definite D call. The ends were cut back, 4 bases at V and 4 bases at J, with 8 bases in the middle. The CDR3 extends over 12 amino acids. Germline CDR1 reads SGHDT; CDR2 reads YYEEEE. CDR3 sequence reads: CASSPRGYGYTF. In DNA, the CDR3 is TGTGCCAGCAGCCCCCGAGGCTATGGCTACACCTTC. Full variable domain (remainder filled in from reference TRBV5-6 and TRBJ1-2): DAGVTQSPTHLIKTRGQQVTLRCSPKSGHDTVSWYQQALGQGPQFIFQYYEEEERQRGNFPDRFSGHQFPNYSSELNVNALLLGDSALYLCASSPRGYGYTFGSGTRLTVV.